Listed below are T cell receptor beta chains from one sample, sequenced in a study of blood T cell repertoires in COVID-19. Generated by immunoSEQ multiplex PCR, the TCRdb table keeps only in-frame clones and is missing some. Of 200,000 to 250,000 clones in the sample, roughly 79% are singletons; the top ten hold 15%. The sequencing input was PBMCs or T cells enriched from blood (not recorded which). The receptors come from a man aged 40-49 years who had recovered from COVID-19. The CDR3 runs from the conserved cysteine through the conserved F or W. The order of the fields is clone size, D gene, V gene, J gene, CDR3 protein, CDR3 DNA. D genes are given only for firm matches. Clone sizes are given selectively: once, few, many, or a class where the clone is expanded.

clone size: -
D gene: TRBD2
V gene: TRBV7-3
J gene: TRBJ2-1
CDR3 protein: CASSFSGTSSYNEQFF
CDR3 DNA: TGTGCCAGCAGCTTTTCCGGGACTAGCAGCTACAATGAGCAGTTCTTC

clone size: -
D gene: TRBD2
V gene: TRBV5-4
J gene: TRBJ2-1
CDR3 protein: CASSFGASGRGYNEQFF
CDR3 DNA: TGTGCCAGCAGCTTTGGAGCTAGCGGGAGAGGGTACAATGAGCAGTTCTTC

clone size: -
D gene: TRBD1
V gene: TRBV5-1
J gene: TRBJ1-6
CDR3 protein: CASSLEQGSSPLHF
CDR3 DNA: TGCGCCAGCAGCTTGGAACAGGGGAGTTCACCCCTCCACTTT

clone size: -
D gene: -
V gene: TRBV5-6
J gene: TRBJ2-6
CDR3 protein: CASSLVLSGANVLTF
CDR3 DNA: TGTGCCAGCAGCTTGGTATTGTCTGGGGCCAACGTCCTGACTTTC

clone size: -
D gene: TRBD2
V gene: TRBV6-5
J gene: TRBJ2-5
CDR3 protein: CASSSSGGETQYF
CDR3 DNA: TGTGCCAGCAGCTCCTCGGGGGGGGAGACCCAGTACTTC

clone size: -
D gene: TRBD2
V gene: TRBV20-1
J gene: TRBJ2-7
CDR3 protein: CSASLAGAYEQYF
CDR3 DNA: TGCAGTGCTAGTCTGGCGGGGGCCTACGAGCAGTACTTC

clone size: -
D gene: TRBD1
V gene: TRBV5-4
J gene: TRBJ2-2
CDR3 protein: CASSQDRGSNTGELFF
CDR3 DNA: TGTGCCAGCAGCCAAGACAGGGGGTCCAACACCGGGGAGCTGTTTTTT

clone size: -
D gene: -
V gene: TRBV2
J gene: TRBJ1-2
CDR3 protein: CASSEDGANYGYTF
CDR3 DNA: TGTGCCAGCAGTGAAGATGGGGCCAACTATGGCTACACCTTC

clone size: -
D gene: TRBD2
V gene: TRBV6-1
J gene: TRBJ2-1
CDR3 protein: CASSESLAGPYNEQFF
CDR3 DNA: TGTGCCAGCAGTGAAAGCCTAGCGGGGCCCTACAATGAGCAGTTCTTC

clone size: once
D gene: TRBD1
V gene: TRBV18
J gene: TRBJ2-7
CDR3 protein: CASSGDSAYEQYF
CDR3 DNA: TGTGCCAGCTCAGGGGACAGCGCCTACGAGCAGTACTTC

clone size: -
D gene: -
V gene: TRBV11-2
J gene: TRBJ2-7
CDR3 protein: CASSRGEDYEQYF
CDR3 DNA: TGTGCCAGCAGCCGGGGAGAGGACTACGAGCAGTACTTC

clone size: -
D gene: TRBD1
V gene: TRBV6-2/TRBV6-3
J gene: TRBJ1-1
CDR3 protein: CASSYGDSQAFF
CDR3 DNA: TGTGCCAGCAGTTACGGGGACAGTCAAGCTTTCTTT

clone size: -
D gene: TRBD1
V gene: TRBV5-4
J gene: TRBJ1-2
CDR3 protein: CASSLVGTENGYTF
CDR3 DNA: TGTGCCAGCAGCTTGGTAGGGACAGAAAATGGCTACACCTTC

clone size: few
D gene: -
V gene: TRBV7-6
J gene: TRBJ1-1
CDR3 protein: CASRRRRGNVNTEAFF
CDR3 DNA: TGTGCCAGCAGGCGTCGTCGGGGGAACGTGAACACTGAAGCTTTCTTT

clone size: -
D gene: TRBD2
V gene: TRBV4-1
J gene: TRBJ2-7
CDR3 protein: CASSFQAGDVTYEQYF
CDR3 DNA: TGCGCCAGCAGCTTCCAGGCGGGGGACGTAACCTACGAGCAGTACTTC

clone size: -
D gene: -
V gene: TRBV3-1/TRBV3-2
J gene: TRBJ2-5
CDR3 protein: CASSQVTGGETQYF
CDR3 DNA: TGTGCCAGCAGCCAAGTAACCGGCGGAGAGACCCAGTACTTC

clone size: few
D gene: TRBD2
V gene: TRBV2
J gene: TRBJ2-5
CDR3 protein: CASSLRTSQETQYF
CDR3 DNA: TGTGCCAGCAGCCTAAGGACTAGTCAAGAGACCCAGTACTTC

clone size: -
D gene: TRBD2
V gene: TRBV5-1
J gene: TRBJ2-1
CDR3 protein: CASSLAAGGKNNEQFF
CDR3 DNA: TGCGCCAGCAGCTTGGCAGCGGGAGGGAAGAACAATGAGCAGTTCTTC

clone size: -
D gene: TRBD2
V gene: TRBV7-3
J gene: TRBJ2-3
CDR3 protein: CASSLRPLGGGTTDTQYF
CDR3 DNA: TGTGCCAGCAGCTTACGCCCGTTGGGCGGGGGGACCACAGATACGCAGTATTTT

clone size: -
D gene: -
V gene: TRBV9
J gene: TRBJ2-1
CDR3 protein: CASSEDSSYNEQFF
CDR3 DNA: TGTGCCAGCAGCGAGGACAGCTCCTACAATGAGCAGTTCTTC

clone size: -
D gene: TRBD1
V gene: TRBV28
J gene: TRBJ2-7
CDR3 protein: CASSSPTGGTYEQYF
CDR3 DNA: TGTGCCAGCAGTTCCCCGACAGGGGGCACCTACGAGCAGTACTTC

clone size: -
D gene: -
V gene: TRBV19
J gene: TRBJ1-1
CDR3 protein: CASTQQPMNTEAFF
CDR3 DNA: TGTGCCAGTACCCAACAGCCGATGAACACTGAAGCTTTCTTT

clone size: -
D gene: -
V gene: TRBV9
J gene: TRBJ2-2
CDR3 protein: CASSAYRATGELFF
CDR3 DNA: TGTGCCAGCAGCGCCTACAGGGCCACCGGGGAGCTGTTTTTT

clone size: -
D gene: TRBD1
V gene: TRBV18
J gene: TRBJ2-1
CDR3 protein: CASSQGANEQFF
CDR3 DNA: TGTGCCAGCTCACAGGGGGCAAATGAGCAGTTCTTC

clone size: -
D gene: TRBD1
V gene: TRBV14
J gene: TRBJ2-5
CDR3 protein: CASTKQGVETQYF
CDR3 DNA: TGTGCCAGCACCAAACAGGGGGTGGAGACCCAGTACTTC

clone size: -
D gene: TRBD1
V gene: TRBV4-1
J gene: TRBJ2-7
CDR3 protein: CASSPGQAYEQYF
CDR3 DNA: TGCGCCAGCAGCCCAGGACAGGCTTACGAGCAGTACTTC

clone size: -
D gene: -
V gene: TRBV30
J gene: TRBJ1-5
CDR3 protein: CAYGRGTQPQHF
CDR3 DNA: TGTGCCTATGGGAGGGGGACTCAGCCCCAGCATTTT

clone size: -
D gene: -
V gene: TRBV2
J gene: TRBJ1-1
CDR3 protein: CASSSLQGLDTEAFF
CDR3 DNA: TGTGCCAGCAGTTCTTTACAGGGTTTGGACACTGAAGCTTTCTTT

clone size: -
D gene: -
V gene: TRBV27
J gene: TRBJ2-7
CDR3 protein: CASSRGGSYEQYF
CDR3 DNA: TGTGCCAGCAGCCGCGGCGGGTCCTACGAGCAGTACTTC

clone size: -
D gene: TRBD2
V gene: TRBV5-5
J gene: TRBJ2-7
CDR3 protein: CASSWSGGAYEQYF
CDR3 DNA: TGTGCCAGCAGCTGGAGCGGGGGGGCCTACGAGCAGTACTTC

clone size: -
D gene: -
V gene: TRBV6-5
J gene: TRBJ2-1
CDR3 protein: CASTTPGGWNEQFF
CDR3 DNA: TGTGCCAGCACTACCCCCGGGGGATGGAATGAGCAGTTCTTC

clone size: -
D gene: -
V gene: TRBV7-2
J gene: TRBJ2-5
CDR3 protein: CASSWQGGGETQYF
CDR3 DNA: TGTGCCAGCAGCTGGCAGGGGGGCGGAGAGACCCAGTACTTC

clone size: -
D gene: -
V gene: TRBV19
J gene: TRBJ1-2
CDR3 protein: CASTSGTNNYGYTF
CDR3 DNA: TGTGCCAGTACCTCCGGGACAAATAACTATGGCTACACCTTC

clone size: -
D gene: -
V gene: TRBV30
J gene: TRBJ1-1
CDR3 protein: CAWSLRVTAEAFF
CDR3 DNA: TGTGCCTGGAGTCTCAGGGTTACTGCTGAAGCTTTCTTT

clone size: -
D gene: -
V gene: TRBV9
J gene: TRBJ1-1
CDR3 protein: CASSASYRKTEAFF
CDR3 DNA: TGTGCCAGCAGCGCCTCATACAGAAAAACTGAAGCTTTCTTT

clone size: -
D gene: -
V gene: TRBV29-1
J gene: TRBJ1-1
CDR3 protein: CSVAPAWPRYTNTEAFF
CDR3 DNA: TGCAGCGTTGCTCCCGCCTGGCCTAGGTACACGAACACTGAAGCTTTCTTT

clone size: few
D gene: -
V gene: TRBV3-1/TRBV3-2
J gene: TRBJ1-2
CDR3 protein: CASSPFPGKGNYGYTF
CDR3 DNA: TGTGCCAGCAGCCCCTTCCCCGGGAAGGGTAACTATGGCTACACCTTC

clone size: -
D gene: -
V gene: TRBV30
J gene: TRBJ1-1
CDR3 protein: CAWSDRRNTEAFF
CDR3 DNA: TGTGCCTGGAGTGACAGGAGGAACACTGAAGCTTTCTTT

clone size: -
D gene: -
V gene: TRBV27
J gene: TRBJ1-1
CDR3 protein: CASSVTGMNTEAFF
CDR3 DNA: TGTGCCAGCAGTGTAACAGGTATGAACACTGAAGCTTTCTTT

clone size: -
D gene: -
V gene: TRBV6-4
J gene: TRBJ2-2
CDR3 protein: CASSDWGAGQGTGELFF
CDR3 DNA: TGTGCCAGCAGTGACTGGGGAGCGGGACAAGGCACCGGGGAGCTGTTTTTT

clone size: once
D gene: TRBD1
V gene: TRBV5-1
J gene: TRBJ2-7
CDR3 protein: CASSPRGITGSRISEQYF
CDR3 DNA: TGCGCCAGCAGCCCCAGGGGGATAACAGGGTCAAGGATCTCCGAGCAGTACTTC

clone size: -
D gene: TRBD1
V gene: TRBV5-6
J gene: TRBJ2-4
CDR3 protein: CASSLEGTGWEIAKNIQYF
CDR3 DNA: TGTGCCAGCAGCTTGGAAGGGACAGGATGGGAAATAGCCAAAAACATTCAGTACTTC

clone size: -
D gene: -
V gene: TRBV19
J gene: TRBJ1-6
CDR3 protein: CASSGQQNSPLHF
CDR3 DNA: TGTGCCAGTAGCGGACAGCAAAATTCACCCCTCCACTTT

clone size: few
D gene: -
V gene: TRBV28
J gene: TRBJ2-7
CDR3 protein: CASSLPGHTSSYEQYF
CDR3 DNA: TGTGCCAGCAGTCTCCCGGGACATACGAGCTCCTACGAGCAGTACTTC

clone size: -
D gene: -
V gene: TRBV7-9
J gene: TRBJ2-1
CDR3 protein: CASSVNLSGDEQFF
CDR3 DNA: TGTGCCAGCAGCGTCAACCTCTCGGGGGATGAGCAGTTCTTC

clone size: -
D gene: -
V gene: TRBV29-1
J gene: TRBJ2-7
CDR3 protein: CSANQGGTYEQYF
CDR3 DNA: TGCAGCGCGAACCAGGGGGGAACCTACGAGCAGTACTTC

clone size: -
D gene: -
V gene: TRBV5-5
J gene: TRBJ1-6
CDR3 protein: CASSYTRGVGNSPLHF
CDR3 DNA: TGTGCCAGCAGTTATACCAGGGGAGTAGGCAATTCACCCCTCCACTTT